Listed below are T cell receptor beta chains from one sample, sequenced in a study of cytomegalovirus exposure and HLA in healthy donors. Sequencing was performed with immunoSEQ multiplex PCR; in TCRdb, only in-frame clones are kept and a portion is missing. Its table records about 160,000 clones. Sequences were obtained from PBMCs. These receptor sequences come from a man aged 30 to 39 in good health and CMV-seronegative. The CDR3 runs from the conserved cysteine through the conserved F or W. D genes are given only for firm matches.

D: TRBD2; V: TRBV7-2; J: TRBJ2-7; DNA: TGTGCCAGCAGCTTAGTGGGGGGACTAGTATCCGAGCAGTACTTC; CDR3: CASSLVGGLVSEQYF
D: NA; V: TRBV9; J: TRBJ2-5; DNA: TGTGCCAGCAGCCAATCGAAACAGTACCAAGAGACCCAGTACTTC; CDR3: CASSQSKQYQETQYF
D: TRBD1; V: TRBV5-4; J: TRBJ2-7; DNA: TGTGCCAGCTTAGAGGGTGGGAAAAGGGGGCAGGGGGATAAGCAGTACTTC; CDR3: CASLEGGKRGQGDKQYF
D: NA; V: TRBV2; J: TRBJ2-7; DNA: TGTGCCAGCACTGGGGGGACAGATACCTACGAGCAGTACTTC; CDR3: CASTGGTDTYEQYF
D: TRBD2; V: TRBV5-6; J: TRBJ2-7; DNA: TGTGCCAGCAGCTTGAATATACCATCCGGCGGGAGACGCTCCTACGAGCAGTACTTC; CDR3: CASSLNIPSGGRRSYEQYF
D: NA; V: TRBV30; J: TRBJ2-1; DNA: TGTGCCTGGAGTGTAAGCGGTTACAATGAGCAGTTCTTC; CDR3: CAWSVSGYNEQFF
D: NA; V: TRBV11-2; J: TRBJ2-7; DNA: TGTGCCAGCAGCTTAGTTTATCTTGGGGGCGCCGAGCAGTACTTC; CDR3: CASSLVYLGGAEQYF
D: NA; V: TRBV6-5; J: TRBJ2-5; DNA: TGTGCCAGCAGTATAGTATACCAAGAGACCCAGTACTTC; CDR3: CASSIVYQETQYF
D: TRBD2; V: TRBV5-5; J: TRBJ2-1; DNA: TGTGCCAGCAGCTTGGCGGTAGCGGGGGAGCAGTTCTTC; CDR3: CASSLAVAGEQFF
D: TRBD2; V: TRBV9; J: TRBJ2-1; DNA: TGTGCCAGCAGCGCGACTAGCGGGAGCCACAATGAGCAGTTCTTC; CDR3: CASSATSGSHNEQFF
D: NA; V: TRBV6-5; J: TRBJ1-2; DNA: TGTGCCAGCAGTTACTCGCGTGACGGAGCAGATGGCTACACCTTC; CDR3: CASSYSRDGADGYTF
D: NA; V: TRBV27; J: TRBJ1-1; DNA: TGTGCCAGCAGTTTCGACAGGAACACTGAAGCTTTCTTT; CDR3: CASSFDRNTEAFF
D: TRBD2; V: TRBV18; J: TRBJ2-7; DNA: TGTGCCAGCTCACAGTTGATAGCGGGAGCCGAGCAGTACTTC; CDR3: CASSQLIAGAEQYF
D: TRBD1; V: TRBV7-2; J: TRBJ1-2; DNA: TGTGCCAGCAGCTTAGGGACAGGGTTCGTCTATGGCTACACCTTC; CDR3: CASSLGTGFVYGYTF
D: NA; V: TRBV25-1; J: TRBJ1-4; DNA: TGTGCCAGCAGTTCGGGAACAACTAATGAAAAACTGTTTTTT; CDR3: CASSSGTTNEKLFF
D: TRBD1; V: TRBV6-5; J: TRBJ2-1; DNA: TGTGCCAGCGAGGGGGGACGGACAGGGATCAATGAGCAGTTCTTC; CDR3: CASEGGRTGINEQFF
D: TRBD1; V: TRBV7-2; J: TRBJ2-3; DNA: TGTGCCAGCAGCTTAGGCCTACAGGGGGCTACAGATACGCAGTATTTT; CDR3: CASSLGLQGATDTQYF
D: TRBD1; V: TRBV7-3; J: TRBJ1-2; DNA: TGTGCCAGCAGTCGGACAGGGGGCGGTAACTATGGCTACACCTTC; CDR3: CASSRTGGGNYGYTF
D: NA; V: TRBV7-2; J: TRBJ2-7; DNA: TGTGCCAGCAGCTTATCAGGGGAACCTTACGAGCAGTACTTC; CDR3: CASSLSGEPYEQYF
D: TRBD1; V: TRBV19; J: TRBJ1-1; DNA: TGTGCCAGTAGTTCCCGACAGGGGGGGTTTAGTGAAGCTTTCTTT; CDR3: CASSSRQGGFSEAFF
D: NA; V: TRBV6-5; J: TRBJ2-7; DNA: TGTGCCAGCAGATCCGGGAACAATTACGAGCAGTACTTC; CDR3: CASRSGNNYEQYF
D: NA; V: TRBV29-1; J: TRBJ2-7; DNA: TGCAGCGTTGGGCGAACAGGGCTTTACGGGCAGTACTTC; CDR3: CSVGRTGLYGQYF
D: NA; V: TRBV10-3; J: TRBJ1-2; DNA: TGTGCCATCAGAGGGGGGGCAGTTATTCATGGCTACACCTTC; CDR3: CAIRGGAVIHGYTF
D: NA; V: TRBV7-2; J: TRBJ1-5; DNA: TGTGCCAGCAGCCCCCGGGGGGAGAAGTGGACGCATTATCAGCCCCAGCATTTT; CDR3: CASSPRGEKWTHYQPQHF
D: TRBD1; V: TRBV5-5; J: TRBJ1-3; DNA: TGTGCCAGCAGCCTTGGACAGGGGGGGACCATCTCTGGAAACACCATATATTTT; CDR3: CASSLGQGGTISGNTIYF
D: TRBD2; V: TRBV29-1; J: TRBJ2-1; DNA: TGCAGCGTTGTCTGGACTAGCGGAAGTATCTCCTACAATGAGCAGTTCTTC; CDR3: CSVVWTSGSISYNEQFF
D: TRBD2; V: TRBV15; J: TRBJ2-1; DNA: TGTGCCACCAGCGACCAGCGGGAAAGCTCCTACAATGAGCAGTTCTTC; CDR3: CATSDQRESSYNEQFF
D: NA; V: TRBV7-6; J: TRBJ1-1; DNA: TGTGCCAGCAGTTCGGACAGGAACACTGAAGCTTTCTTT; CDR3: CASSSDRNTEAFF
D: TRBD1; V: TRBV6-5; J: TRBJ1-4; DNA: TGTGCCAGCAGCCTCGGGACAGGGGATCAAAAACTGTTTTTT; CDR3: CASSLGTGDQKLFF
D: NA; V: TRBV30; J: TRBJ1-2; DNA: TGTGCCTGGAATGACGGACTCTTCAACTATGGCTACACCTTC; CDR3: CAWNDGLFNYGYTF
D: NA; V: TRBV2; J: TRBJ1-3; DNA: TGTGCCAGCAGTGAAGCGAGGCGGGGGAGCTCTGGAAACACCATATATTTT; CDR3: CASSEARRGSSGNTIYF
D: NA; V: TRBV4-3; J: TRBJ1-2; DNA: TGCGCCAGCAGCCAAGAAATAGTAGGGGGAGGCTACACCTTC; CDR3: CASSQEIVGGGYTF
D: NA; V: TRBV7-9; J: TRBJ1-4; DNA: TGTGCCAGCAGCTTACAGGGTGAAAAACTGTTTTTT; CDR3: CASSLQGEKLFF